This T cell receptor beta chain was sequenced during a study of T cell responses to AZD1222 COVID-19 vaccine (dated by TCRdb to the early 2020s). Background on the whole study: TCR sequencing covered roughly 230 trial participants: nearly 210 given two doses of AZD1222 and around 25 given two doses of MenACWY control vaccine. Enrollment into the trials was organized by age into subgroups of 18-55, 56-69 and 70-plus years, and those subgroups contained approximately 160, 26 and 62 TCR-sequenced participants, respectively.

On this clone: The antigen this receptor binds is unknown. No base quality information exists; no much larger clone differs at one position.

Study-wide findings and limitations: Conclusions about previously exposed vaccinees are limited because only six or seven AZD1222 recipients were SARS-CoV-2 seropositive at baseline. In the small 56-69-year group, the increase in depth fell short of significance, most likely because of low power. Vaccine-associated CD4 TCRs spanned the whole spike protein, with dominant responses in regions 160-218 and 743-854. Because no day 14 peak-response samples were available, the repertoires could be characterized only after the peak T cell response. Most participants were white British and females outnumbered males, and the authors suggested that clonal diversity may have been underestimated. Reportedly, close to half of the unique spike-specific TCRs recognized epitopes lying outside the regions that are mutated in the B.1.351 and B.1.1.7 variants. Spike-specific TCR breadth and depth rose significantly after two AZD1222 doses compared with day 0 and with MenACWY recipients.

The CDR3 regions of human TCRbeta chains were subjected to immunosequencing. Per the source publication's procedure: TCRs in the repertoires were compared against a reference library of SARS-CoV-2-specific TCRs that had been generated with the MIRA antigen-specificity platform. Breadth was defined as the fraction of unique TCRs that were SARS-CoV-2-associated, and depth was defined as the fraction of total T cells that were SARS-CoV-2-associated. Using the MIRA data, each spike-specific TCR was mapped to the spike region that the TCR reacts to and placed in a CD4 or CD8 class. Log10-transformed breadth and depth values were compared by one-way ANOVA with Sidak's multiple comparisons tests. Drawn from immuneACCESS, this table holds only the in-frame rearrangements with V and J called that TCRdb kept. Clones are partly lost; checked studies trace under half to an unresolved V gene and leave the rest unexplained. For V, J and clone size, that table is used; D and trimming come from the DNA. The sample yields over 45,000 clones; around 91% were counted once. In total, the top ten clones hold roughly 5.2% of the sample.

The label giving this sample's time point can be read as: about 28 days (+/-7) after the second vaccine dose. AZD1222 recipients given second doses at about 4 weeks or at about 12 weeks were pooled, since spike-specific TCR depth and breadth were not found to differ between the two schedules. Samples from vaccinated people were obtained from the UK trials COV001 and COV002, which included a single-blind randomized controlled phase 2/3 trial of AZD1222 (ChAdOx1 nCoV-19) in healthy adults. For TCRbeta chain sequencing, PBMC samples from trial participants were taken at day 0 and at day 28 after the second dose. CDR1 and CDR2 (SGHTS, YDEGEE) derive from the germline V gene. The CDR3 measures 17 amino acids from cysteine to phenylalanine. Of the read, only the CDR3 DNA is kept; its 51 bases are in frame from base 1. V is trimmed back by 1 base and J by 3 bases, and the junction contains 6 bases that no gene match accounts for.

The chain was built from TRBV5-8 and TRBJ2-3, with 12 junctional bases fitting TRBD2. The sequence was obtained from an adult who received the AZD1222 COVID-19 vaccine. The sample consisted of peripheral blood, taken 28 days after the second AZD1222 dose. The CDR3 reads CASSLISTSGGTDTQYF. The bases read TGTGCCAGCAGCTTGATCTCGACTAGCGGGGGAACAGATACGCAGTATTTT.